Below are 27 T cell receptor beta chains sequenced from a single sample in a study of cytomegalovirus exposure and HLA in healthy donors. PCR involved 60 Vbeta and 13 Jbeta primers. Data came from immunoSEQ multiplex PCR; TCRdb stores just in-frame clones and leaves some out. Among some 87,000 clones listed, under 80% were seen once. Sequenced: PBMCs. The receptors derive from a man over 45 in good health and CMV-seropositive.

J is TRBJ2-3 and V is TRBV5-1; 8 nucleotides agree with TRBD2. With V trimmed by 4 bases and J by 0 bases, 7 bases remained unmatched. This CDR3 region has 16 residues. Germline CDR1 reads SGHRS; CDR2 reads YFSETQ. Written as DNA, the CDR3 is TGCGCCAGCAGCCCGGGGGGGACCCTTAGCACAGATACGCAGTATTTT. This codes for CASSPGGTLSTDTQYF.

The chain combines TRBV7-2 with TRBJ2-1, with a weak D call TRBD1 (5 bases). Trimming shortened V by 6 bases and J by 6 bases, and 15 bases separated the two germline ends. Germline CDR1 reads SGHTA; CDR2 reads FQGNSA. CDR3 length: 14 amino acids. CDR3 sequence: CASSNRQHRNEQFF. The CDR3 coding sequence is TGTGCCAGCAGTAATAGACAGCACCGCAATGAGCAGTTCTTC. The variable domain in full, completed from reference TRBV7-2 and TRBJ2-1, reads GAGVSQSPSNKVTEKGKDVELRCDPISGHTALYWYRQSLGQGLEFLIYFQGNSAPDKSGLPSDRFSAERTGGSVSTLTIQRTQQEDSAVYLCASSNRQHRNEQFFGPGTRLTVL.

The rearrangement uses TRBV7-2 and TRBJ2-5; D uncertain. From germline, CDR1 is SGHTA and CDR2 FQGNSA. Trimming took off 5 bases at V and 5 bases at J, with 12 bases between the two ends. The CDR3 contains 13 residues. This chain's CDR3 is CASSLGYLETQYF. In DNA, the CDR3 is TGTGCCAGCAGCCTAGGCTATCTGGAGACCCAGTACTTC.

V gene TRBV9 combines with J gene TRBJ1-2; D ambiguous. The CDR3 is 12 residues long. CDR1 is SGDLS and CDR2 is YYNGEE in the germline V gene. V lost 7 bases, J lost 0 bases, and 7 bases lay in between. The CDR3 nucleotides read TGTGCCAGCGGCGGAGCTAACTATGGCTACACCTTC. Translating it yields CASGGANYGYTF.

The chain combines TRBV6-1 with TRBJ2-7; 7 bases fit TRBD1. Germline V gene sequence: CDR1 MNHNS, CDR2 SASEGT. The CDR3 runs 14 residues. The trim removed 8 bases at V and 0 bases at J, leaving 7 bases unmatched. CDR3 amino acids: CASVKDRSSYEQYF. In DNA form, the CDR3 reads TGTGCCAGCGTCAAGGACAGGAGCTCCTACGAGCAGTACTTC.

The V and J genes are TRBV2 and TRBJ1-4; D is undetermined. Germline-derived CDR1 and CDR2 are SNHLY and FYNNEI. V gave up 2 bases and J gave up 3 bases, with 13 bases separating them. The CDR3 extends over 16 amino acids. CDR3 protein: CASSETPPRANEKLFF. CDR3 DNA sequence: TGTGCCAGCAGTGAAACCCCTCCGAGGGCTAATGAAAAACTGTTTTTT.

V and J are TRBV15 and TRBJ1-1; possibly TRBD1 for D (5 bases). Germline assignment: CDR1 LNHNV and CDR2 YYDKDF (reference sequence). Between the trimmed V and J ends, which lost 5 bases and 3 bases, there was a span of 16 bases. This CDR3 region has 15 residues. DNA of the CDR3: TGTGCCACCAGCGACCGACGAGGAGGGGACACTGAAGCTTTCTTT. Its translation is CATSDRRGGDTEAFF.

This sequence joins TRBV4-3 and TRBJ2-5; D possibly corresponds to TRBD1 (6 bases). Germline loops: CDR1 LGHNA, CDR2 YSLEER. This CDR3 has 15 amino acids. Trimming took off 5 bases at V and 1 base at J, with 14 bases between the two ends. CDR3 residues: CASSANRETQETQYF. The DNA for the CDR3 is TGCGCCAGCAGCGCAAACAGGGAGACCCAAGAGACCCAGTACTTC.

The V and J genes are TRBV30 and TRBJ1-1; D call uncertain. Between the trimmed V and J ends, which lost 3 bases and 8 bases, there was a span of 10 bases. Germline V gene data show CDR1 as GTSNPN and CDR2 as SVGIG (reference sequence). The CDR3 contains 11 residues. The CDR3 nucleotides are TGTGCCTGGAGCCCGGCCAGGGAAGCTTTCTTT. Translation: CAWSPAREAFF.

The rearrangement joins TRBV7-9 to TRBJ1-1; D unresolved. The CDR3 covers 15 residues. Per the germline V gene, CDR1 is SEHNR and CDR2 is FQNEAQ (reference sequence). Trimming removed 0 bases at V and 2 bases at J, with 10 bases between. This chain's CDR3 is CASSLATTRNTEAFF. The CDR3 DNA reads TGTGCCAGCAGCTTAGCTACCACACGAAACACTGAAGCTTTCTTT.

The chain joins TRBV7-6 to TRBJ2-1; 8 nucleotides line up with TRBD2. J lost 8 bases, V lost 4 bases, and 7 bases had no gene match. Germline-derived CDR1 and CDR2 are SGHVS and FNYEAQ. The CDR3 is 14 residues long. The CDR3 nucleotides are TGTGCCAGCAGCTCTCCCGTAGCGGGGTATGAGCAGTTCTTC. As protein: CASSSPVAGYEQFF.

The rearrangement joins TRBV7-9 to TRBJ1-1; 9 bases line up with TRBD1. CDR1 SEHNR and CDR2 FQNEAQ come from the germline V gene (reference sequence). There are 15 residues in the CDR3. V lost 5 bases and J lost 5; bases outside the gene matches: 9. The CDR3 DNA follows: TGTGCCAGCAGCACGACAGGGGGGCTTGAAACTGAAGCTTTCTTT. Translating it yields CASSTTGGLETEAFF.

This chain connects TRBV29-1 to TRBJ2-5, with D unresolved. CDR3 length: 13 residues. Germline lookup yields CDR1 SQVTM and CDR2 ANQGSEA. Trimming cost V 5 bases and J 2 bases, with 12 bases left between them. The CDR3 region has the DNA TGCAGCGTTAATACAGATATACAAGAGACCCAGTACTTC. It specifies CSVNTDIQETQYF. The full variable domain, with the rest looked up from reference TRBV29-1 and TRBJ2-5, is SAVISQKPSRDICQRGTSLTIQCQVDSQVTMMFWYRQQPGQSLTLIATANQGSEATYESGFVIDKFPISRPNLTFSTLTVSNMSPEDSSIYLCSVNTDIQETQYFGPGTRLLVL.

The chain recombines TRBV7-2 with TRBJ2-5, with D perhaps TRBD2 (6 bases). V lost 6 bases, J lost 2 bases, and 13 bases lay in between. CDR3 length: 14 residues. Germline lookup yields CDR1 SGHTA and CDR2 FQGNSA. CDR3 nucleotide sequence: TGTGCCAGCAGAAATTTCGGGGGACAAGAGACCCAGTACTTC. Translating it yields CASRNFGGQETQYF.

This clone is a singleton in its sample. The rearrangement links TRBV27 to TRBJ1-5; D ambiguous. Germline assignment: CDR1 MNHEY and CDR2 SMNVEV (reference sequence). The CDR3 totals 12 residues. V was shortened by 6 bases and J by 11 bases, with 14 bases between the two germline ends. CDR3 region: CASSSVAGAQHF. The CDR3 nucleotides are TGTGCCAGCAGCTCTGTCGCCGGGGCCCAGCATTTT.

In this sample, this clone turned up once. This chain links TRBV5-1 with TRBJ1-4; TRBD1 is a possible D gene (5 bases). CDR1 and CDR2 (germline): SGHRS, YFSETQ. The CDR3 is 15 residues long. V lost 3 bases to trimming and J lost 0 bases, with 9 bases between them. The CDR3 bases are TGCGCCAGCAGCTCCCAGGGTGCAACTAATGAAAAACTGTTTTTT. It is translated as CASSSQGATNEKLFF.

This chain connects TRBV7-3 to TRBJ2-1; TRBD1 agrees at 7 bases. CDR3 length: 14 amino acids. Germline lookup yields CDR1 SGHTA and CDR2 FQGTGA. The V and J ends lost 3 bases and 5 bases, in that order; junction bases with no gene match: 4. The CDR3 DNA sequence: TGTGCCAGCAGCTTCGACAGGGCTAACAATGAGCAGTTCTTC. Protein product: CASSFDRANNEQFF.

This chain uses TRBV5-6 with TRBJ1-6, with D unresolved. V lost 0 bases and J lost 6, with 13 bases in between. Germline CDR1 SGHDT, CDR2 YYEEEE. This CDR3 spans 16 amino acids. CDR3 region: CASSLDGAGLNSPLHF. In DNA form, the CDR3 reads TGTGCCAGCAGCTTGGATGGCGCAGGCCTTAATTCACCCCTCCACTTT.

Turning to this clone: The junction and the germline gene differ at one end; a read error may be behind it. This chain connects TRBV4-1 to TRBJ2-7; the match to TRBD2 covers 12 bases. In germline, CDR1 is MGHRA, CDR2 YSYEKL. The CDR3 covers 15 residues. The CDR3 DNA reads as TGTGCCAGCAGCCAGAGTACTAGCGGGAGGTACGAGCAGTACTTC. Translating gives CASSQSTSGRYEQYF.

This sequence joins TRBV19 and TRBJ1-3; TRBD1 might be the D (6 bases). The germline V and J ends were trimmed by 7 bases and 1 base, with 11 bases remaining between them. The CDR3 spans 14 residues. From germline, CDR1 is LNHDA and CDR2 SQIVND (reference sequence). The CDR3, as DNA: TGTGCCAGTAACCCAACAGGGTCTGGAAACACCATATATTTT. Its translation: CASNPTGSGNTIYF.

The chain has TRBV9 and TRBJ2-5, with TRBD2 matching 13 bases. The V gene end was trimmed by 4 bases and the J gene end by 5 bases; junction bases not matched to a gene: 8. This CDR3 comprises 16 residues. In germline, CDR1 is SGDLS, CDR2 YYNGEE. The CDR3 sequence is CASSTGLAGVRETQYF. The CDR3 coding sequence is TGTGCCAGCAGCACAGGACTAGCGGGGGTCCGGGAGACCCAGTACTTC.

This chain connects TRBV6-5 to TRBJ1-4; 7 bases are a match to TRBD1. Germline loops: CDR1 MNHEY, CDR2 SVGAGI. The ends lost 3 bases at V and 2 bases at J; junction bases unmatched: 6. The CDR3 covers 16 residues. The DNA for the CDR3 is TGTGCCAGCAGTTATTCGACAGGGAGTACTAATGAAAAACTGTTTTTT. This translates into CASSYSTGSTNEKLFF.

The chain recombines TRBV10-3 with TRBJ1-1, with 7 bases aligning to TRBD1. The CDR3 extends over 13 amino acids. Germline V gene data show CDR1 as ENHRY and CDR2 as SYGVKD. V was pared by 1 base and J by 4 bases, with 0 bases of the junction left unmatched. The CDR3 DNA is TGTGCCATCAGTGAGTACAGGGGCACTGAAGCTTTCTTT. This translates into CAISEYRGTEAFF.

This rearrangement joins TRBV28 to TRBJ1-5, with D perhaps matching TRBD1 (5 bases). The CDR3 spans 15 residues. The germline V and J ends were trimmed by 3 bases and 6 bases, with 15 bases remaining between them. CDR1 is MDHEN and CDR2 is SYDVKM in the germline V gene. The CDR3 protein is CASSFFRQGGQPQHF. CDR3 nucleotides: TGTGCCAGCAGTTTTTTTCGGCAGGGAGGTCAGCCCCAGCATTTT. Full variable domain (missing parts from reference TRBV28 and TRBJ1-5): DVKVTQSSRYLVKRTGEKVFLECVQDMDHENMFWYRQDPGLGLRLIYFSYDVKMKEKGDIPEGYSVSREKKERFSLILESASTNQTSMYLCASSFFRQGGQPQHFGDGTRLSIL.

The chain combines TRBV6-6 with TRBJ2-5, with TRBD2 matching over 10 bases. This CDR3 is 16 amino acids long. The V gene end was trimmed by 7 bases and the J gene end by 2 bases; junction bases not matched to a gene: 10. Germline CDR1 is MNHNY and CDR2 is SVGAGI (reference sequence). The CDR3 sequence: CASTKGAGGRQETQYF. DNA for the CDR3: TGTGCCAGCACCAAGGGAGCGGGGGGGCGTCAAGAGACCCAGTACTTC.

This clone was recorded only once. This sequence joins TRBV4-2 and TRBJ1-2; TRBD1 agrees at 12 bases. The germline gives CDR1 LGHNA, CDR2 YNFKEQ. The CDR3 is 18 amino acids. The junction had 12 bases not matched to a gene; V was cut back by 0 bases and J by 7 bases. The DNA for the CDR3 is TGTGCCAGCAGCCAAGATGGGACAGGGGGCCCCCGGGAACGTGGCTACACCTTC. Translating it yields CASSQDGTGGPRERGYTF.

The V gene is TRBV11-2, the J gene TRBJ1-1, with D unclear. CDR1 SGHAT and CDR2 FQNNGV come from the germline V gene. Trimming removed 5 bases at V and 0 bases at J, with 7 bases between. The CDR3 has 13 amino acids. Written as DNA, the CDR3 is TGTGCCAGCAGCGGCCTCATGAACACTGAAGCTTTCTTT. Residues: CASSGLMNTEAFF.